A selection of T cell receptor beta chains follows, all from one sample in a study of blood T cell repertoires in COVID-19. Clones were read by immunoSEQ multiplex PCR, and TCRdb kept only the in-frame ones, dropping some. The table shows under 300,000 clones, with more than 70% occurring only once. Sample: peripheral blood. Source of these receptors: a woman aged 35 to 49 who had recovered from COVID-19. Each CDR3 is given with its conserved first and last residue. D genes are given only for firm matches. Clone sizes are given selectively: once, few, many, or a class where the clone is expanded.

clone size: -
J gene: TRBJ1-1
D gene: TRBD1
V gene: TRBV7-8
CDR3 DNA: TGTGCCAGCAGCTCGACCGGGACAGGATTGAACACTGAAGCTTTCTTT
CDR3 protein: CASSSTGTGLNTEAFF

clone size: -
J gene: TRBJ2-7
D gene: -
V gene: TRBV5-5
CDR3 DNA: TGTGCCAGCAGCTTGCGGCCAGGGGAGGGCTACGAGCAGTACTTC
CDR3 protein: CASSLRPGEGYEQYF

clone size: -
J gene: TRBJ2-5
D gene: TRBD2
V gene: TRBV7-3
CDR3 DNA: TGTGCCAGCAGCGTCGGGGGGGCGAGCCGAGAGACCCAGTACTTC
CDR3 protein: CASSVGGASRETQYF

clone size: -
J gene: TRBJ1-2
D gene: -
V gene: TRBV4-2
CDR3 DNA: TGTGCCAGCAGCCAACGCTATCAGGGGAACTATGGCTACACCTTC
CDR3 protein: CASSQRYQGNYGYTF

clone size: few
J gene: TRBJ1-5
D gene: -
V gene: TRBV4-2
CDR3 DNA: TGTGCCAGCAGCCAAGATACGTCCGGCAGGGGCAATCAGCCCCAGCATTTT
CDR3 protein: CASSQDTSGRGNQPQHF

clone size: -
J gene: TRBJ1-4
D gene: TRBD1
V gene: TRBV7-9
CDR3 DNA: TGTGCCAGCAGCTACGGGACAGGGGCCCTATCGATTGAAAAACTGTTTTTT
CDR3 protein: CASSYGTGALSIEKLFF

clone size: -
J gene: TRBJ1-2
D gene: -
V gene: TRBV9
CDR3 DNA: TGTGCCAGCAGCGTAGGGGGACACTCTAACTATGGCTACACCTTC
CDR3 protein: CASSVGGHSNYGYTF

clone size: -
J gene: TRBJ2-1
D gene: -
V gene: TRBV7-3
CDR3 DNA: TGTGCCAGCAGCTTTGCAAGCGGCACTTACAATGAGCAGTTCTTC
CDR3 protein: CASSFASGTYNEQFF

clone size: -
J gene: TRBJ2-7
D gene: TRBD1
V gene: TRBV7-2
CDR3 DNA: TGTGCCAGCAGCTTGGGTCAGGGGGCGATTTACGAGCAGTACTTC
CDR3 protein: CASSLGQGAIYEQYF

clone size: -
J gene: TRBJ2-1
D gene: TRBD2
V gene: TRBV5-1
CDR3 DNA: TGCGCCAGCAGCTGGCGGGAGAGCTCCTACAATGAGCAGTTCTTC
CDR3 protein: CASSWRESSYNEQFF

clone size: -
J gene: TRBJ2-2
D gene: TRBD2
V gene: TRBV2
CDR3 DNA: TGTGCCAGCAGCGTATCCCCTCGCGGGGGGGGTCGAACCGGGGAGCTGTTTTTT
CDR3 protein: CASSVSPRGGGRTGELFF

clone size: -
J gene: TRBJ1-3
D gene: TRBD1
V gene: TRBV19
CDR3 DNA: TGTGCCAGTAGTAGCCGGGACAGCTCTGGAAACACCATATATTTT
CDR3 protein: CASSSRDSSGNTIYF

clone size: -
J gene: TRBJ2-3
D gene: TRBD2
V gene: TRBV7-2
CDR3 DNA: TGTGCCAGCAGCTTAGGGGCTAGCGGGTCTAGCACAGATACGCAGTATTTT
CDR3 protein: CASSLGASGSSTDTQYF

clone size: -
J gene: TRBJ1-2
D gene: TRBD1
V gene: TRBV18
CDR3 DNA: TGTGCCAGCTCACCCTCCGGGACAGACCATGGCTACACCTTC
CDR3 protein: CASSPSGTDHGYTF